The 9 T cell receptor beta chains listed next were all sequenced from one sample in a study of T cell responses to AZD1222 COVID-19 vaccine. Assay used: immunoSEQ multiplex PCR; TCRdb lists only in-frame clones, some missing. The sample lists roughly 76,000 clones, more than 80% occurring once. Sequences were derived from peripheral blood, sampled on day 0 of AZD1222 vaccination. The receptors were gathered from an adult in good health.

The V call is TRBV30, the J call TRBJ2-3; D perhaps matches TRBD2 (6 bases). The CDR3 has 11 residues. The germline V and J ends were trimmed by 0 bases and 14 bases, with 12 bases remaining between them. Germline assignment: CDR1 GTSNPN and CDR2 SVGIG (reference sequence). The chain's CDR3 is CAWSVTGARYF. The DNA for the CDR3 is TGTGCCTGGAGTGTAACGGGAGCCCGGTATTTT. The whole variable domain, remainder taken from reference TRBV30 and TRBJ2-3, is SQTIHQWPATLVQPVGSPLSLECTVEGTSNPNLYWYRQAAGRGLQLLFYSVGIGQISSEVPQNLSASRPQDRQFILSSKKLLLSDSGFYLCAWSVTGARYFGPGTRLTVL.

The genes are TRBV21-1 and TRBJ2-1; the D call of TRBD1 is as the table states it, not checked on the DNA. TRBV21-1 is given as a pseudogene. The CDR3 consists of 11 residues. The CDR3 spells CASSPRTEQFF. CDR3 DNA sequence: TGTGCCAGCAGTCCCAGAACCGAGCAGTTCTTC.

The CDR3 bases are TGTGCCTGGATCCCCCGGGGGCAGCAGTTCTTC. This sequence encodes CAWIPRGQQFF. The V call is TRBV30, the J call TRBJ2-1; D assignment may be TRBD1 or TRBD2 (6 bases each). Germline V gene data show CDR1 as GTSNPN and CDR2 as SVGIG (reference sequence). V lost 4 bases, J lost 11 bases, and 12 bases lay in between. The length of the CDR3 is 11 residues. The full variable domain, completed using reference TRBV30 and TRBJ2-1, is SQTIHQWPATLVQPVGSPLSLECTVEGTSNPNLYWYRQAAGRGLQLLFYSVGIGQISSEVPQNLSASRPQDRQFILSSKKLLLSDSGFYLCAWIPRGQQFFGPGTRLTVL.

V usage is TRBV10-2 and J usage is TRBJ2-7, with 8 bases identical to TRBD2. Trimming took 6 bases from V and 5 from J; bases not matched to a gene: 9. In germline, CDR1 is WSHSY, CDR2 SAAADI. This CDR3 contains 14 residues. The CDR3 DNA is TGCGCCAGCAGACAGAGCGGGAGAAGGGACGAGCAGTACTTC. It is translated as CASRQSGRRDEQYF.

As to this clone: An end of the junction does not agree with germline; a read error may underlie this. The rearrangement joins TRBV6-5 to TRBJ1-2; no clear D. CDR3 size: 12 residues. CDR1 and CDR2 from the germline V gene are MNHEY and SVGAGI. The CDR3 nucleotides read TGTGCCAGCAATTACGGGGACTATGGCTACACCTTC. Residues: CASNYGDYGYTF.

The sample holds one count of this clone. The V gene is TRBV11-2, the J gene TRBJ2-2, with 9 bases fitting TRBD1. The V gene end was trimmed by 5 bases and the J gene end by 4 bases; junction bases not matched to a gene: 8. This CDR3 is 16 amino acids long. The germline V gene has CDR1 SGHAT and CDR2 FQNNGV. The CDR3 DNA reads TGTGCCAGCAGCGGAAAGTGGACAGGGGTCACCGGGGAGCTGTTTTTT. Residues: CASSGKWTGVTGELFF.

The chain carries TRBV7-8 and TRBJ2-2; the D gene is possibly TRBD1 (6 bases). The ends were cut back, 2 bases at V and 7 bases at J, with 14 bases in the middle. Germline V gives CDR1 SGHVS, CDR2 FQNEAQ. This CDR3 has 15 residues. The CDR3 DNA reads as TGTGCCAGCAGCTTACAGGGGAGCGGTCACGGGGAGCTGTTTTTT. It translates to CASSLQGSGHGELFF.

The rearrangement links TRBV10-1 to TRBJ1-1, with D maybe TRBD1 (5 bases). The V end was cut by 3 bases, the J end by 8 bases, with 10 bases between. The germline gives CDR1 WNHNN, CDR2 SYGVQD (reference sequence). CDR3 length: 12 residues. The CDR3: CASSDPGREAFF. CDR3 DNA sequence: TGCGCCAGCAGTGACCCAGGGCGGGAAGCTTTCTTT.

The chain carries TRBV5-1 and TRBJ2-5; 9 bases fit TRBD2. The CDR3 totals 14 residues. The germline CDR1 and CDR2 sequences are SGHRS and YFSETQ. V was pared by 0 bases and J by 4 bases, with 1 base of the junction left unmatched. For the CDR3, the DNA is TGCGCCAGCAGCTTGGTACTAGCGGGAGAGACCCAGTACTTC. It yields the protein CASSLVLAGETQYF. Full variable domain (missing parts from reference TRBV5-1 and TRBJ2-5): KAGVTQTPRYLIKTRGQQVTLSCSPISGHRSVSWYQQTPGQGLQFLFEYFSETQRNKGNFPGRFSGRQFSNSRSEMNVSTLELGDSALYLCASSLVLAGETQYFGPGTRLLVL.